This is a list of T cell receptor beta chains from one sample in a study of blood T cell repertoires in COVID-19. Method: immunoSEQ multiplex PCR; TCRdb's copy keeps in-frame clones and lacks some. The data show over 150,000 clones, with approximately 79% seen just once and roughly 28% held by the top ten. Sequencing was performed on peripheral blood. The receptor source for this set is a woman between 65 and 79 years old with acute or convalescent COVID-19. Each CDR3 is given with its conserved first and last residue. A D gene is named only where the DNA matches it firmly. A clone size is listed for some rows: how often the clone was seen (once, few, many), or a class if it is expanded.

>17|TRBJ2-3|TRBV7-3|TRBD1|once
TGTGCCAGCAGCGCGCGACAGGGTGCGGACCAAACAGATACGCAGTATTTT
CASSARQGADQTDTQYF
>14|TRBJ1-1|TRBV27|-|-
TGTGCCAGCAGTTTTTTAGGGGCGAACACTGAAGCTTTCTTT
CASSFLGANTEAFF
>15|TRBJ2-2|TRBV5-1|-|-
TGCGCCAGCAGCACGGGACTTCAAAACACCGGGGAGCTGTTTTTT
CASSTGLQNTGELFF
>13|TRBJ2-3|TRBV18|-|-
TGTGCCAGCTCAACGATCGAGGGAGATACGCAGTATTTT
CASSTIEGDTQYF
>13|TRBJ2-3|TRBV18|-|-
TGTGCCAGCTCACTGCAGAAGACAGATACGCAGTATTTT
CASSLQKTDTQYF
>14|TRBJ2-7|TRBV2|-|-
TGTGCCAGCAGTGAAGTTACGGGAGTGAACGAGCAGTACTTC
CASSEVTGVNEQYF
>15|TRBJ2-1|TRBV15|TRBD2|-
TGTGCCACCAGCAGGCGAGCGGGAGTGGCCAATGAGCAGTTCTTC
CATSRRAGVANEQFF
>17|TRBJ2-6|TRBV5-1|TRBD2|once
TGCGCCAGCAGCTTTCGGGGAGGGCTCGATGGGGCCAACGTCCTGACTTTC
CASSFRGGLDGANVLTF
>15|TRBJ1-4|TRBV27|-|-
TGTGCCAGCAGCCCCCGACAGGACTTTAGGGAAAAACTGTTTTTT
CASSPRQDFREKLFF
>15|TRBJ2-1|TRBV5-5|-|once
TGTGCCAGCAGCTTGGCATATAGCTCCTACAATGAGCAGTTCTTC
CASSLAYSSYNEQFF
>17|TRBJ2-2|TRBV5-8|-|-
TGTGCCAGCAGCGTTGGGCTCCTATTCGCGAACACCGGGGAGCTGTTTTTT
CASSVGLLFANTGELFF
>13|TRBJ1-2|TRBV30|-|-
TGTGCCTGGAGTAACCTCCAGGGAGGCGGCTACACCTTC
CAWSNLQGGGYTF
>18|TRBJ2-1|TRBV27|-|few
TGTGCCAGCAGTGTCCGGGTACCCGTACAGGGAAGGGTCAATGAGCAGTTCTTC
CASSVRVPVQGRVNEQFF
>16|TRBJ2-1|TRBV18|-|few
TGTGCCAGCTCACCACGCCTAAAGGGAGGAGGTGATGAGCAGTTCTTC
CASSPRLKGGGDEQFF
>14|TRBJ2-1|TRBV29-1|TRBD2|few
TGCAGCGCCCTTAGCGGGAGGGATTCGAATGAGCAGTTCTTC
CSALSGRDSNEQFF
>16|TRBJ2-5|TRBV10-1|TRBD2|-
TGCGCCAGCAGTGAAGGGTATGCGGGAGGGCAAGAGACCCAGTACTTC
CASSEGYAGGQETQYF
>13|TRBJ1-5|TRBV2|-|-
TGTGCCAGCAGTACAGGGATCGATCAGCCCCAGCATTTT
CASSTGIDQPQHF
>14|TRBJ1-1|TRBV5-1|-|few
TGCGCCAGCAGCTTGGGGCCGGAGGGGATGGAAGCTTTCTTT
CASSLGPEGMEAFF
>16|TRBJ1-2|TRBV7-9|TRBD1|-
TGTGCCAGCAGCTTGTCGGAGGGGACAGTTAAATATGGCTACACCTTC
CASSLSEGTVKYGYTF
>15|TRBJ2-3|TRBV29-1|TRBD2|-
TGCAGCGTTGAAGAACCTAGCGGAAGCACAGATACGCAGTATTTT
CSVEEPSGSTDTQYF
>16|TRBJ2-1|TRBV27|TRBD2|-
TGTGCCAGCAGTCCGCCACGGACTAGAACCTACAATGAGCAGTTCTTC
CASSPPRTRTYNEQFF
>15|TRBJ2-3|TRBV19|TRBD2|-
TGTGCCAGTAGTATCCTAGCGGGGACCACAGATACGCAGTATTTT
CASSILAGTTDTQYF
>15|TRBJ1-1|TRBV7-9|TRBD1|-
TGTGCCAGCAGCTTAGAGCAGGGGGCATTCACTGAAGCTTTCTTT
CASSLEQGAFTEAFF
>15|TRBJ1-5|TRBV27|TRBD1|-
TGTGCCACCGCCCTAGGGACAGGGGTAAATCAGCCCCAGCATTTT
CATALGTGVNQPQHF
>15|TRBJ2-2|TRBV7-2|TRBD2|-
TGTGCCAGCAGCTTCAGCGGGAGTCCCACCGGGGAGCTGTTTTTT
CASSFSGSPTGELFF
>19|TRBJ1-5|TRBV6-6|TRBD1|-
TGTGCCAGCAGTCAGCTCCCGGGACAGGGAAATCGGGATCATCAGCCCCAGCATTTT
CASSQLPGQGNRDHQPQHF
>20|TRBJ2-1|TRBV10-3|TRBD2|-
TGTGCCATCAAGAGGACAGACATACTGACTAGCGGGGAATCCTACAATGAGCAGTTCTTC
CAIKRTDILTSGESYNEQFF
>16|TRBJ2-7|TRBV5-1|TRBD1|-
TGCGCCAGCAGCTTGGCGGGACAGCTGGCCTCCTACGAGCAGTACTTC
CASSLAGQLASYEQYF
>13|TRBJ1-5|TRBV30|-|few
TGTGCCTGGAGTTGGGGGCGCAACCAGCCCCAGCATTTT
CAWSWGRNQPQHF
>13|TRBJ1-1|TRBV3-1/TRBV3-2|TRBD1|-
TGTGCCAGCAGCCGACAGGGGTACCCTGAAGCTTTCTTT
CASSRQGYPEAFF
>15|TRBJ1-1|TRBV7-9|-|-
TGTGCCAGCAGCCCAAACAGAATACTGAACACTGAAGCTTTCTTT
CASSPNRILNTEAFF
>14|TRBJ2-3|TRBV2|-|-
TGTGCCAGCATCTCAGGGATAAGCACAGATACGCAGTATTTT
CASISGISTDTQYF
>14|TRBJ2-7|TRBV30|TRBD1|-
TGTGCCTGGAGTCGGGACAGGGGATTCATCGAGCAGTACTTC
CAWSRDRGFIEQYF
>14|TRBJ2-1|TRBV5-1|-|-
TGCGCCAGCAGCTTGGACAGGGATTTCGATGAGCAGTTCTTC
CASSLDRDFDEQFF
>14|TRBJ1-2|TRBV5-1|-|-
TGCGCCAGCAGCTTGGAATCAGGGGACTATGGCTACACCTTC
CASSLESGDYGYTF
>16|TRBJ1-4|TRBV19|-|-
TGTGCCAGCCGACAAGTGAGTTCCGCAACTAATGAAAAACTGTTTTTT
CASRQVSSATNEKLFF
>17|TRBJ2-7|TRBV6-1|-|-
TGTGCCAGCAGTGAATTTTGGTTGACCGGGACATCCTACGAGCAGTACTTC
CASSEFWLTGTSYEQYF
>15|TRBJ1-1|TRBV25-1|-|-
TGTGCCAGCAGTCCCGGGACGGGGGTTTGGACTGAAGCTTTCTTT
CASSPGTGVWTEAFF
>13|TRBJ2-7|TRBV6-5|TRBD2|-
TGTGCCAGCAGTCCTAGCGGCTCCTACGAGCAGTACTTC
CASSPSGSYEQYF
>13|TRBJ2-7|TRBV5-1|-|many
TGCGCCAGCAGCCCACGGAGTACCGGCGAGCAGTACTTC
CASSPRSTGEQYF
>16|TRBJ2-5|TRBV18|-|few
TGTGCCAGCTCACCAGGGACTGAGGGGTTGAAGGAGACCCAGTACTTC
CASSPGTEGLKETQYF
>16|TRBJ1-6|TRBV28|TRBD1|-
TGTGCCAGCAGTCAAGTCTCAGGGGGCGAGAATTCACCCCTCCACTTT
CASSQVSGGENSPLHF
>15|TRBJ1-5|TRBV15|-|-
TGTGCCACCAGCAGAGGCATTGGGAGTCCTAGTCCCCAGCATTTT
CATSRGIGSPSPQHF
>14|TRBJ2-1|TRBV6-5|-|-
TGTGCCAGCAGGGTAGGACAGAACAACAATGAGCAGTTCTTC
CASRVGQNNNEQFF
>14|TRBJ1-3|TRBV4-1|-|-
TGCGCCAGCAGCCGCGGGACGAATGGAAACACCATATATTTT
CASSRGTNGNTIYF
>13|TRBJ2-5|TRBV6-5|TRBD1|-
TGTGCCAGCAGACAGGGGATCGGGGAGACCCAGTACTTC
CASRQGIGETQYF
>11|TRBJ1-1|TRBV25-1|-|once
TGTGCCAGCACGAGGGAGACTGAAGCTTTCTTT
CASTRETEAFF
>14|TRBJ2-1|TRBV3-1/TRBV3-2|-|-
TGTGCCAGCAGCCAAGGCCCCCTTAGGGAGGAGCAGTTCTTC
CASSQGPLREEQFF
>12|TRBJ1-3|TRBV12-3/TRBV12-4|-|-
TGTGCCAGCAGCCTCTCTGGAAACACCATATATTTT
CASSLSGNTIYF
>18|TRBJ2-1|TRBV10-1|TRBD2|-
TGCGCCAGCAGTGAGTCGAGGCTAGCGGGAGGGCTCGACAATGAGCAGTTCTTC
CASSESRLAGGLDNEQFF
>16|TRBJ1-1|TRBV27|-|few
TGTGCCAGCAGTCCACTCAGCGCGGCCGGGAGCACTGAAGCTTTCTTT
CASSPLSAAGSTEAFF
>14|TRBJ2-2|TRBV6-4|-|-
TGTGCCAGCACGGGAACTATTGGCGCCGGGGAGCTGTTTTTT
CASTGTIGAGELFF
>15|TRBJ2-1|TRBV9|-|-
TGTGCCAGCAGCACGAGACAGGCGAACTACAATGAGCAGTTCTTC
CASSTRQANYNEQFF
>14|TRBJ1-6|TRBV9|-|-
TGTGCCAGCAGCGTATCACAGGTAGAATCACCCCTCCACTTT
CASSVSQVESPLHF
>13|TRBJ1-4|TRBV29-1|TRBD1|-
TGCAGCGGAAAAAGACAGGGGCATGAAAAACTGTTTTTT
CSGKRQGHEKLFF
>14|TRBJ2-5|TRBV7-9|-|-
TGTGCCAGCAGCTTGATCCAGGGCCAAGAGACCCAGTACTTC
CASSLIQGQETQYF
>14|TRBJ2-1|TRBV5-1|-|few
TGCGCCAGCAGCCCGGTGGGAGGAAACAATGAGCAGTTCTTC
CASSPVGGNNEQFF